Following are 8 T cell receptor beta chains from one sample sequenced in a study of T cell responses to AZD1222 COVID-19 vaccine. TCRdb's table, derived via immunoSEQ multiplex PCR, lists solely in-frame clones and lacks some. Here the sample spans about 100,000 clones, 70% to 90% being singletons. The source was peripheral blood, collected on day 0 of AZD1222 vaccination. These receptors were obtained from an adult in good health.

The chain combines TRBV13 with TRBJ2-3, with 7 bases matching TRBD1. J was trimmed by 0 bases and V by 4 bases; bases with no gene match: 7. Per germline, CDR1 PRHDT and CDR2 FYEKMQ (reference sequence). This CDR3 contains 16 residues. As DNA, the CDR3 is TGTGCCAGCAGCTCCCGGGACAGTGCTAGCACAGATACGCAGTATTTT. It is translated as CASSSRDSASTDTQYF.

This clone was counted only a few times. The chain carries TRBV19 and TRBJ1-2; D is unclear. Trimming left V 7 bases short and J 4 bases short, with 10 bases between. The germline V gene has CDR1 LNHDA and CDR2 SQIVND (reference sequence). The CDR3 contains 12 residues. The CDR3, as DNA: TGTGCCAGTAAATCAGCTTCCTATGGCTACACCTTC. Amino acids: CASKSASYGYTF.

In this sample, this clone turned up once. The chain carries TRBV6-5 and TRBJ2-5, with 8 bases that match TRBD1. Trimming took 2 bases from V and 5 from J; bases not matched to a gene: 7. CDR1 MNHEY and CDR2 SVGAGI come from the germline V gene. This CDR3 has 15 amino acids. The CDR3 DNA sequence: TGTGCCAGCAGTTACGACAGGGGAATTTCGGAGACCCAGTACTTC. Protein sequence: CASSYDRGISETQYF.

This sequence joins TRBV5-1 and TRBJ2-1; TRBD1 matches 7 bases. This CDR3 has 15 amino acids. CDR1 and CDR2 from the germline V gene are SGHRS and YFSETQ. Trimming cost V 0 bases and J 8 bases; bases outside gene matches: 8. Here the CDR3 reads CASSLGGQQFDEQFF. The CDR3 nucleotides read TGCGCCAGCAGCTTGGGGGGACAGCAATTCGATGAGCAGTTCTTC.

This clone appeared a single time. The chain combines TRBV19 with TRBJ1-1, with 7 bases identical to TRBD1. The CDR3 loop spans 13 amino acids. V was clipped by 3 bases and J by 12 bases; unmatched bases: 10. CDR1 is LNHDA, CDR2 SQIVND, per germline (reference sequence). In DNA form, the CDR3 reads TGTGCCAGTAGTATCCTCGGACAGGATGGAACTTTCTTT. Residues: CASSILGQDGTFF. The full variable domain, its missing parts supplied by reference TRBV19 and TRBJ1-1, is DGGITQSPKYLFRKEGQNVTLSCEQNLNHDAMYWYRQDPGQGLRLIYYSQIVNDFQKGDIAEGYSVSREKKESFPLTVTSAQKNPTAFYLCASSILGQDGTFFGQGTRLTVV.

This chain links TRBV7-2 with TRBJ1-2; 8 bases are a match to TRBD1. V was clipped by 5 bases and J by 3 bases; unmatched bases: 5. Germline values: CDR1 SGHTA, CDR2 FQGNSA. This CDR3 is 14 amino acids long. CDR3 in DNA: TGTGCCAGCAGCACTAGACAGGGGCACTATGGCTACACCTTC. Translating it yields CASSTRQGHYGYTF. Complete variable domain (other parts from reference TRBV7-2 and TRBJ1-2): GAGVSQSPSNKVTEKGKDVELRCDPISGHTALYWYRQSLGQGLEFLIYFQGNSAPDKSGLPSDRFSAERTGGSVSTLTIQRTQQEDSAVYLCASSTRQGHYGYTFGSGTRLTVV.

The rearrangement links TRBV18 to TRBJ1-2; D ambiguous. This CDR3 has 14 amino acids. The V end lost 3 bases, the J end lost 2 bases, and 10 bases lay between the germline ends. Germline-derived CDR1 and CDR2 are KGHSH and LQKENI. CDR3 in amino acids: CASSPIDANYGYTF. CDR3 sequence (DNA): TGTGCCAGCTCACCTATAGACGCGAACTATGGCTACACCTTC. Together with reference TRBV18 and TRBJ1-2, the CDR3 gives the full variable domain: NAGVMQNPRHLVRRRGQEARLRCSPMKGHSHVYWYRQLPEEGLKFMVYLQKENIIDESGMPKERFSAEFPKEGPSILRIQQVVRGDSAAYFCASSPIDANYGYTFGSGTRLTVV.

This chain uses TRBV28 with TRBJ2-1, with 14 bases matching TRBD2. Germline CDR1 and CDR2: MDHEN and SYDVKM. This CDR3 is built from 17 residues. With 1 base clipped from V and 5 bases from J, the junction kept 4 bases outside the gene matches. The CDR3 DNA is TGTGCCAGCAGTTTATACGGACTAGCGGGGGGAAACAATGAGCAGTTCTTC. Translating it yields CASSLYGLAGGNNEQFF.